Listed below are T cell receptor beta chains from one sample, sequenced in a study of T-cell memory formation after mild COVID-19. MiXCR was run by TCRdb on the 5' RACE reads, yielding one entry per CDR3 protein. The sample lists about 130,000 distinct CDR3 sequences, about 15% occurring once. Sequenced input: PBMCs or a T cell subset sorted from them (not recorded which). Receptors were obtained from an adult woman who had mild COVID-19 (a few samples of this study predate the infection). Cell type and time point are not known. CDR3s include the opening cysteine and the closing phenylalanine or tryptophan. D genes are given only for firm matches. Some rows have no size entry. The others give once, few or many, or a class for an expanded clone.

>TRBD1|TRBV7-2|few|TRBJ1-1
CASSLVGQGARNTEAFF
TGTGCCAGCAGCTTAGTCGGACAGGGGGCTCGAAACACTGAAGCTTTCTTT
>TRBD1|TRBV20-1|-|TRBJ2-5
CSAPNRGAGETQYF
TGCAGTGCTCCTAACAGGGGAGCAGGGGAGACCCAGTACTTC
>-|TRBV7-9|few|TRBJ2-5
CASSSPPKGLETQYF
TGTGCCAGCAGTTCTCCCCCTAAGGGTCTCGAGACCCAGTACTTC
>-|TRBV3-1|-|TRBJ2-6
CASSLRTRASGANVLTF
TGTGCCAGCAGCCTACGGACCAGGGCCTCTGGGGCCAACGTCCTGACTTTC
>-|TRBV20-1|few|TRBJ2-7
CSVTLYEQYF
TGCAGTGTCACACTTTACGAGCAGTACTTC
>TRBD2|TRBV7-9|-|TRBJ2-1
CASSWGLAGFYNEQFF
TGTGCCAGCAGCTGGGGACTAGCGGGATTTTACAATGAGCAGTTCTTC
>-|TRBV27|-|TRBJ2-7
CASSLSNEQYF
TGTGCCAGCAGTTTAAGTAACGAGCAGTACTTC
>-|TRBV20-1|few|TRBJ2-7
CSATPGDEQYF
TGCAGTGCCACCCCCGGGGACGAGCAGTACTTC
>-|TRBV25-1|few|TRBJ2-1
CASSDPLGSAEQFF
TGTGCCAGCAGTGATCCCCTCGGGAGCGCGGAGCAGTTCTTC
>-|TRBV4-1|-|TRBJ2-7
CASSQEPISRVANEQYF
TGCGCCAGCAGCCAAGAGCCAATTAGTAGGGTAGCCAACGAGCAGTACTTC
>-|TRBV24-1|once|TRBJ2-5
CATSDFPLLETETQYF
TGTGCCACCAGTGATTTCCCCTTACTAGAGACCGAGACCCAGTACTTC
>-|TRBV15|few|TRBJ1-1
CATSSADGTEAFF
TGTGCCACCAGCAGTGCCGACGGCACTGAAGCTTTCTTT
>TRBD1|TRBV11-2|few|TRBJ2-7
CASSLFQGALEQYF
TGTGCCAGCAGCTTGTTCCAGGGGGCCCTCGAGCAGTACTTC
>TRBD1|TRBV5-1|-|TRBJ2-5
CASSADPGGVTGETQYF
TGCGCCAGCAGCGCAGACCCCGGTGGGGTGACAGGGGAGACCCAGTACTTC
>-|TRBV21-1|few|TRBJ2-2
CASSKDAQDSNENTGELFF
TGTGCCAGCAGCAAAGACGCACAGGACTCCAACGAGAACACCGGGGAGCTGTTTTTT
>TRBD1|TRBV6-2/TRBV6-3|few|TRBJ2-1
CASSPGQGVGEQFF
TGTGCCAGCAGTCCGGGACAGGGGGTCGGTGAGCAGTTCTTC
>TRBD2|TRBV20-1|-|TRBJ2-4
CSARGTSGRRGENIQYF
TGCAGTGCTAGGGGGACTAGCGGGAGAAGAGGCGAAAACATTCAGTACTTC
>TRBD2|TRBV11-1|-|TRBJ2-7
CASSSDGTSGYYEQYF
TGTGCCAGCAGCTCAGACGGAACTAGCGGATACTACGAGCAGTACTTC
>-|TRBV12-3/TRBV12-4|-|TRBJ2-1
CASSLKGAGGEQFF
TGTGCCAGCAGTTTAAAGGGGGCCGGGGGTGAGCAGTTCTTC
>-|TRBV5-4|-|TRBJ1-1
CASSWGGQVTEAFF
TGTGCCAGCAGCTGGGGGGGGCAGGTCACTGAAGCTTTCTTT
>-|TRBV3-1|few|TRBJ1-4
CASSQDEKLFF
TGTGCCAGCAGCCAAGATGAAAAACTGTTTTTT
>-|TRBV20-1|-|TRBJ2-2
CSASNKNQGELFF
TGCAGTGCTAGCAACAAAAACCAGGGGGAGCTGTTTTTT
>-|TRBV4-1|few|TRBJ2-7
CASSQALGGVSSYEQYF
TGCGCCAGCAGCCAAGCGTTAGGTGGGGTAAGCTCCTACGAGCAGTACTTC
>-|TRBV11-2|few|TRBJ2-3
CASSITWGESDTQYF
TGTGCCAGCAGCATCACGTGGGGGGAATCAGATACGCAGTATTTT
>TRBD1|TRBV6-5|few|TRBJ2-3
CASSYHRGGTDTQYF
TGTGCCAGCAGTTATCACAGGGGGGGCACAGATACGCAGTATTTT
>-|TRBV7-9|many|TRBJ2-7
CASSAWDGSYEQYF
TGTGCCAGCAGCGCCTGGGACGGCTCCTACGAGCAGTACTTC
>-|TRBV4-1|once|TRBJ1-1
CASSQVNLNTEAFF
TGCGCCAGCAGCCAAGTTAACTTAAACACTGAAGCTTTCTTT
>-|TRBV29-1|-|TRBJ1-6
CSVGLGPQLHF
TGCAGCGTTGGCTTGGGCCCACAGCTCCACTTT
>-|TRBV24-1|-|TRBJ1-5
CATSHMSVLHPQHF
TGTGCCACCAGCCATATGTCGGTACTACACCCCCAGCATTTT
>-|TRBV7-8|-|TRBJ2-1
CASSWGLPGNNEQFF
TGTGCCAGCAGCTGGGGACTTCCTGGGAACAATGAGCAGTTCTTC
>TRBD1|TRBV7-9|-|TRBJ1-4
CASSARQGPGEKLFF
TGTGCCAGCAGCGCCCGACAGGGCCCGGGCGAAAAACTGTTTTTT
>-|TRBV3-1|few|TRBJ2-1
CASSQDPRVNRFF
TGTGCCAGCAGCCAAGATCCCCGGGTTAATCGGTTCTTC
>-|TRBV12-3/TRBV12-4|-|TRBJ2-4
CASSLGGGGNIQYF
TGTGCCAGCAGTTTAGGGGGAGGAGGAAACATTCAGTACTTC
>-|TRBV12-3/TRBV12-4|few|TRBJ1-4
CASSPMDRKLFF
TGTGCCAGCAGCCCCATGGATCGTAAACTGTTTTTT
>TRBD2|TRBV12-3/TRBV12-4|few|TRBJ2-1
CASRAASGGYNEQFF
TGTGCCAGCAGAGCGGCTAGCGGGGGATACAATGAGCAGTTCTTC
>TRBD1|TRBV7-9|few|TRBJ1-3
CASSDGQGSGNTIYF
TGTGCCAGCAGCGACGGACAGGGCTCTGGAAACACCATATATTTT
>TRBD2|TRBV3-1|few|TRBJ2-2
CASSPTSALAGELFF
TGTGCCAGCAGCCCGACTAGCGCCCTTGCCGGGGAGCTGTTTTTT